The 7 T cell receptor beta chains listed next were all sequenced from one sample in a study of coeliac disease. Some clones are missing from TCRdb's copy, which holds only in-frame ones; the method was immunoSEQ multiplex PCR. The sample lists roughly 4,000 clones; about three fifths were seen once. Sequencing used lymphocytes from the gut lamina propria. The receptor set was obtained from a man in his sixties or seventies without celiac disease.

The chain combines TRBV5-5 with TRBJ2-7, with D possibly TRBD1 on 6 matching bases. The V gene lost 1 base and the J gene lost 3 bases, with 14 bases spanning the gap. Germline V CDR1 and CDR2: SGHKS, YYEKEE (reference sequence). CDR3 length equals 15 residues. The CDR3 nucleotides read TGTGCCAGCAGCTTGACCAGGGACACTTTCTACGAGCAGTACTTC. Translation gives CASSLTRDTFYEQYF.

This chain links TRBV5-1 with TRBJ2-1, with D perhaps TRBD2 (6 bases). Trimming removed 7 bases from V and 0 bases from J, with 14 bases in between. The germline CDR1 and CDR2 sequences are SGHRS and YFSETQ. This CDR3 comprises 15 residues. CDR3 region: CASGVLGGSYNEQFF. The CDR3 region has the DNA TGCGCCAGCGGAGTCCTCGGGGGCTCCTACAATGAGCAGTTCTTC.

This clone was picked up a small number of times. The CDR3 loop is CASSQDRLAGGAGTDTQYF. The CDR3 nucleotides are TGTGCCAGCAGCCAAGATCGACTAGCGGGGGGGGCGGGCACAGATACGCAGTATTTT. The rearrangement links TRBV4-2 to TRBJ2-3; 14 nucleotides match TRBD2. The CDR3 has 19 residues. V dropped 0 bases and J dropped 1; count of bases not matched to a gene: 6. The germline V gene encodes CDR1 LGHNA and CDR2 YNFKEQ.

As concerns this clone: The sample holds other DNA sequences that translate to the same CDR3. The chain has TRBV18 and TRBJ1-1; the D is unclear. The CDR3 loop spans 13 amino acids. The V gene lost 2 bases and the J gene lost 1 base, with 5 bases spanning the gap. Germline V gene sequence: CDR1 KGHSH, CDR2 LQKENI. Here the CDR3 reads CASSPGQNTEAFF. The CDR3, as DNA: TGTGCCAGCTCACCAGGCCAGAACACTGAAGCTTTCTTT. The full variable domain, with the rest looked up from reference TRBV18 and TRBJ1-1, is NAGVMQNPRHLVRRRGQEARLRCSPMKGHSHVYWYRQLPEEGLKFMVYLQKENIIDESGMPKERFSAEFPKEGPSILRIQQVVRGDSAAYFCASSPGQNTEAFFGQGTRLTVV.

This clone was counted a few times. V is TRBV5-1 and J is TRBJ2-3, with TRBD2 matching over 10 bases. Germline values: CDR1 SGHRS, CDR2 YFSETQ. This CDR3 has 18 residues. V lost 1 base to trimming and J lost 4 bases; unmatched junction nucleotides: 12. DNA for the CDR3: TGCGCCAGCAGCTTGTTCGGTAGCGGGGGGTCCCGCCCAGATACGCAGTATTTT. Translated: CASSLFGSGGSRPDTQYF.

Written as DNA, the CDR3 is TGTGCCAGCAGCTACAGGGGCAATGAGCAGTTCTTC. This gives the protein CASSYRGNEQFF. The chain employs TRBV6-1 and TRBJ2-1, with 7 bases aligning to TRBD1. CDR3 size: 12 residues. V trimming: 6 bases; J trimming: 6 bases; junction bases outside the gene matches: 2. Germline CDR1 is MNHNS and CDR2 is SASEGT.

This clone is judged large. The rearrangement links TRBV19 to TRBJ1-2; possible D gene TRBD1, 5 bases. V was cut by 3 bases and J by 8 bases, with 13 bases left in between. The CDR3 loop spans 13 amino acids. CDR1 and CDR2 from the germline V gene are LNHDA and SQIVND (reference sequence). CDR3 sequence (DNA): TGTGCCAGTAGTATGGGGGGATTTAGGGGCTACACCTTC. It codes for CASSMGGFRGYTF.